Reported below is one T cell receptor beta chain. As yet, its antigen is unknown. V dropped 0 bases and J dropped 4; count of bases not matched to a gene: 2. Germline V gives CDR1 KGHSH, CDR2 LQKENI. The CDR3 totals 15 residues. Primers included in the PCR were 60 Vbeta and 13 Jbeta primers. The assay was immunoSEQ multiplex PCR, and TCRdb's table has in-frame clones only and misses some. The repertoire holds around 95,000 clones, with around four fifths as singletons. This sample is part of a study of cytomegalovirus exposure and HLA in healthy donors. General observations from the study: Later examination showed HLA-associated TCR beta chains had greater clonal expansion than equally common others.

The J gene is TRBJ2-3, the V gene TRBV18, with TRBD1 matching 9 bases. This TCR came from a man in his thirties or forties in good health and CMV-seropositive. The sequencing sample was made of PBMCs. The CDR3 loop is CASSPPDRGADTQYF. DNA of the CDR3: TGTGCCAGCTCACCACCGGACAGGGGTGCAGATACGCAGTATTTT.